The clone carrying this T cell receptor (beta chain) was seen ten or more times. The antigen is undetermined. This specimen comes from a study of human T cells and chemical hapten exposure. The wider study: Alopecia universalis, totalis or areata was present in patients who were mostly female. Findings and limits, study-wide: Having alopecia, donors may respond immunologically unlike healthy people.

Original processing methods: The median was around 100,000 TCRs per sample, ranging roughly 20,000 to 690,600. TCRdb redid the calling of the RACE reads with MiXCR, one entry per CDR3 protein. The V and J calls were determined by TCRdb, not by the authors. The sample includes over 30,000 distinct CDR3 sequences, less than 8.5% of them seen just once. Time point in this sample: pre-sensitization, week 0. The treatment here: therapeutic diphenylcyclopropenone sensitization with weekly scalp DPC. The germline gives CDR1 MNHEY, CDR2 SMNVEV (reference sequence). J was trimmed by 5 bases and V by 5 bases; bases with no gene match: 11. The CDR3 has 16 amino acids.

This sample comprised whole blood, obtained in connection with sensitization to the hapten diphenylcyclopropenone (DPC). This receptor was identified in a woman between 45 and 65 years old with alopecia areata. Some clones in this sample may be carry-over from other donors' samples. V is TRBV27 and J is TRBJ1-1; TRBD1 matches 10 bases. The CDR3: CASSTTTGTGVTEAFF. DNA for the CDR3: TGTGCCAGCAGTACAACTACCGGGACAGGGGTTACTGAAGCTTTCTTT.